The TCR beta chain under discussion was sequenced for a study of T cell changes during pregnancy in multiple sclerosis. There are 16 residues in the CDR3. V trimming: 5 bases; J trimming: 3 bases; junction bases outside the gene matches: 9. Germline CDR1 SGHTA, CDR2 FQGNSA. This table comes from immunoSEQ multiplex PCR, and its TCRdb copy is limited to in-frame clones, with some not included. The table includes roughly 90,000 clones, approximately 90% detected once. This specimen consisted of peripheral blood, obtained in the first trimester of pregnancy. This chain links TRBV7-2 with TRBJ2-3, with TRBD2 matching 9 bases. The receptor's source is a female donor in good health, enrolled as a control in a pregnancy study. CDR3 residues: CASSPAGGKLTDTQYF. CDR3 nucleotides: TGTGCCAGCAGCCCCGCGGGGGGGAAATTAACAGATACGCAGTATTTT.